The clone carrying this T cell receptor beta chain was seen a single time. The antigen is unknown. The germline V and J ends were trimmed by 4 bases and 7 bases, with 11 bases remaining between them. The CDR3 contains 12 residues. The germline V gene encodes CDR1 MDHEN and CDR2 SYDVKM. The data derive from a study of beta chain features in type 1 diabetes. As for the study in general: Across the samples, roughly 98,000,000 sorted cells were examined in total. Notes on the study in general: The study found moderately but significantly shorter TCRB CDR3s in all four CD4+ subsets of Type 1 diabetes patients.

The authors reverse transcribed all of the isolated RNA, so sequencing captured expressed TCRB transcripts. Assay: immunoSEQ multiplex PCR; the TCRdb copy retains only in-frame clones and omits some. This sample has about 230,000 clones, with around 10% found just once. Based on CD45RO/CCR7/CD25/CD127/CD95/CD27, CD4+ regulatory, stem cell-like memory, naive and central memory cells were sorted. Sorted cells reached over 95% purity in every population. The rearrangement links TRBV28 to TRBJ2-7; perhaps TRBD1 as D (5 bases). The sequence came from a woman aged 18-29 years in good health. Source material: naive CD4+ T cells from blood. In nucleotides, the CDR3 is TGTGCCAGCAGTTCTTGGGGCAGTGAGCAGTACTTC. It is translated as CASSSWGSEQYF.